This entry concerns a single T cell receptor beta chain. This CDR3 is built from 16 residues. The V gene end was trimmed by 5 bases and the J gene end by 1 base; junction bases not matched to a gene: 7. Looked up from germline, CDR1 is LGHNA and CDR2 is YNFKEQ. The repertoire was sequenced with immunoSEQ multiplex PCR; TCRdb's copy has only in-frame clones and lacks some. This sample carries 310,000 or so clones, roughly nine tenths of them seen once, and the ten largest clones take 2.2%. The sample originates from a study of blood T cell repertoires in COVID-19. The sequenced sample was peripheral blood. This clonotype was obtained from a woman between 45 and 60 years old who had recovered from COVID-19. The rearrangement joins TRBV4-2 to TRBJ2-1; 8 nucleotides align to TRBD2. The CDR3 sequence is CASSSHSGASYNEQFF. As DNA, the CDR3 is TGTGCCAGCAGCTCGCATAGCGGGGCTTCCTACAATGAGCAGTTCTTC.